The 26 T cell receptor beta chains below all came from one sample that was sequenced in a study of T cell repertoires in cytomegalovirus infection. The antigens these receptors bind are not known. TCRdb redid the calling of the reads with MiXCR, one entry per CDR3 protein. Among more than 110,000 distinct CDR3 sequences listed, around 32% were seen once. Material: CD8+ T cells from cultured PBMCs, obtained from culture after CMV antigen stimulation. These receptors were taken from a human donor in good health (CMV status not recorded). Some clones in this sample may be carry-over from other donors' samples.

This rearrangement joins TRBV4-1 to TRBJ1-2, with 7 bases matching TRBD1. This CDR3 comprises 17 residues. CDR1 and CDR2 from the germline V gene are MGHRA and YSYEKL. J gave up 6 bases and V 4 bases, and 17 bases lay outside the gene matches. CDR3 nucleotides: TGCGCCAGCAGCCCCCGACTCACGGGACAGAGAGAACATGGCTACACCTTC. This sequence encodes CASSPRLTGQREHGYTF.

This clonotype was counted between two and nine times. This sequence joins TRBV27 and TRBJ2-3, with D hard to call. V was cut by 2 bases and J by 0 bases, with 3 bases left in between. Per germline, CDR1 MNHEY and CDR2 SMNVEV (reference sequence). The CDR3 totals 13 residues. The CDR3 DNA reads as TGTGCCAGCAGTTTAGCTAGCACAGATACGCAGTATTTT. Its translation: CASSLASTDTQYF.

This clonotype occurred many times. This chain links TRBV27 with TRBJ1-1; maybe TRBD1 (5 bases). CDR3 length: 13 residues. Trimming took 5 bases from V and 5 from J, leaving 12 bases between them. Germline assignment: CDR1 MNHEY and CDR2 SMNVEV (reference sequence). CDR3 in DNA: TGTGCCAGCAGTGCGACAGTTTCTACTGAAGCTTTCTTT. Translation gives CASSATVSTEAFF.

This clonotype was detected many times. CDR3 in DNA: TGTGCCAGCAGTTACCGAGGCGGGCAGGGTAATTCACCCCTCCACTTT. Translating it yields CASSYRGGQGNSPLHF. The V gene is TRBV6-5, the J gene TRBJ1-6, with a possible D match to TRBD1 (5 bases). V lost 2 bases and J 6 bases, leaving 14 bases between the germline ends. Germline V gene data show CDR1 as MNHEY and CDR2 as SVGAGI. The CDR3 runs to 16 residues.

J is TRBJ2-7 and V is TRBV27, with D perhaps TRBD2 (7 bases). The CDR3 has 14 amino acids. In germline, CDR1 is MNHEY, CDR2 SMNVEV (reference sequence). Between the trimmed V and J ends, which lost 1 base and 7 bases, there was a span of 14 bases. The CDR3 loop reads CASSLFGGRGEQYF. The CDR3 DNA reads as TGTGCCAGCAGTTTATTCGGGGGGCGGGGGGAGCAGTACTTC.

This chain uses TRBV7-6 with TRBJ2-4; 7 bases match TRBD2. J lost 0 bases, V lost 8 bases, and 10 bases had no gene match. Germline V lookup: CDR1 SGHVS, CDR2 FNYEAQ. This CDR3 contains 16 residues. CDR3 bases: TGTGCCAGCTCCACGGCTGGGGGGGTAGCCAAAAACATTCAGTACTTC. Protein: CASSTAGGVAKNIQYF.

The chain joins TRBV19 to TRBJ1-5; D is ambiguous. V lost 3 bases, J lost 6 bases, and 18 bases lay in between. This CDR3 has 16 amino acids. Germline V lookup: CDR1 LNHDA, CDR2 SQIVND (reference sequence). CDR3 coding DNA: TGTGCCAGTAGTATCCCATCGAGCGTCGTAGGTCAGCCCCAGCATTTT. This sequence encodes CASSIPSSVVGQPQHF.

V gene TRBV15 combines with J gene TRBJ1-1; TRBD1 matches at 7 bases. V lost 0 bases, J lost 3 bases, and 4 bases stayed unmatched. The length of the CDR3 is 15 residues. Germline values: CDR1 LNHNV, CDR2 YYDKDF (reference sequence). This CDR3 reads CATSRDRDRDTEAFF. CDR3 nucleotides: TGTGCCACCAGCAGAGACCGGGACAGAGACACTGAAGCTTTCTTT.

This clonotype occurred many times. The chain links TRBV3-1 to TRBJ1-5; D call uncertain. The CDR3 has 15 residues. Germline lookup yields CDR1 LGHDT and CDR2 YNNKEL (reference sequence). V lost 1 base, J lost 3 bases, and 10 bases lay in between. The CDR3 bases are TGTGCCAGCAGCCAAGGTCGGCAGCACAATCAGCCCCAGCATTTT. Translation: CASSQGRQHNQPQHF.

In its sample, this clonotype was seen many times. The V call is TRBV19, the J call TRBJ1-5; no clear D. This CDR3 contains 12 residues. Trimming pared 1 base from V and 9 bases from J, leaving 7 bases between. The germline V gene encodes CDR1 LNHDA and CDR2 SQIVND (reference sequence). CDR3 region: CASSIAGWPQHF. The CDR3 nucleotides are TGTGCCAGTAGTATAGCGGGCTGGCCCCAGCATTTT.

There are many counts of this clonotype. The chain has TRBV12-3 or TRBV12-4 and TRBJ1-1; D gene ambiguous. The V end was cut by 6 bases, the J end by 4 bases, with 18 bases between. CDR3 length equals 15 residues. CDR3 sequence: CASSLIWAIGTEAFF. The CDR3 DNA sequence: TGTGCCAGCAGCTTAATATGGGCGATCGGCACTGAAGCTTTCTTT.

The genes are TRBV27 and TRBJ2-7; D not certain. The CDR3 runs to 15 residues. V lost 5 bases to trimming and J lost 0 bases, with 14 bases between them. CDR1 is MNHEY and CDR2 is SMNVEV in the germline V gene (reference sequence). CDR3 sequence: CASSVTYTSSYEQYF. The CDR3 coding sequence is TGTGCCAGCAGTGTCACTTATACGAGCTCCTACGAGCAGTACTTC.

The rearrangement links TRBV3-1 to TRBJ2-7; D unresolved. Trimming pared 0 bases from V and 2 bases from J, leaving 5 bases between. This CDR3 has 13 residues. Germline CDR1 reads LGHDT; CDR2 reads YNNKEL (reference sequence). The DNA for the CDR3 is TGTGCCAGCAGCCAAGACTTCCCCTACGAGCAGTACTTC. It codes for CASSQDFPYEQYF.

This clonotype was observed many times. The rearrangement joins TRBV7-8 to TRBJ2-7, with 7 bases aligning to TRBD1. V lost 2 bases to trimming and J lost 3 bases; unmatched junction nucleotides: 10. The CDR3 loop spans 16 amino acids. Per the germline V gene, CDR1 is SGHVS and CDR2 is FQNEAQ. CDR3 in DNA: TGTGCCAGCAGCTTATCACAGGGGAAGGGTTACTACGAGCAGTACGTC. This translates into CASSLSQGKGYYEQYV.

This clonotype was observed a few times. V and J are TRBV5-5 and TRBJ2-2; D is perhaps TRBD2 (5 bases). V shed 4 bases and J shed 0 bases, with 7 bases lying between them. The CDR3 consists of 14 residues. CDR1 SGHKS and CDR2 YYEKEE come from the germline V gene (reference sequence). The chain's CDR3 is CASSPGTNTGELFF. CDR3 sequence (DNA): TGTGCCAGCAGCCCGGGGACGAACACCGGGGAGCTGTTTTTT.

The CDR3 protein is CASNRTLPGGPEAFF. The CDR3 nucleotides read TGTGCCAGCAATCGCACACTCCCGGGGGGACCTGAAGCTTTCTTT. The chain carries TRBV6-1 and TRBJ1-1, with D perhaps TRBD1 (5 bases). V lost 7 bases and J lost 6, with 21 bases in between. The CDR3 has 15 amino acids. Looked up from germline, CDR1 is MNHNS and CDR2 is SASEGT.

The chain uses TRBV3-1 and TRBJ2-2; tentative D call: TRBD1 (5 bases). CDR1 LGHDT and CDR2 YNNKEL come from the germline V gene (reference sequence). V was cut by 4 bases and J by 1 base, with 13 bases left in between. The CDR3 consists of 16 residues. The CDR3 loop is CASSPIRQWNTGELFF. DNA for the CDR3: TGTGCCAGCAGCCCAATTAGACAGTGGAACACCGGGGAGCTGTTTTTT.

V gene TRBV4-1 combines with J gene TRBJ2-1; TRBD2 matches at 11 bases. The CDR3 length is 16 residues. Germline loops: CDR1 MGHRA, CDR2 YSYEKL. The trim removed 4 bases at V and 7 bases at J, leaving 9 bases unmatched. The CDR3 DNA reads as TGCGCCAGCAGCCCGCGACTAGCGGGGCTTAAGAATGAGCAGTTCTTC. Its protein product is CASSPRLAGLKNEQFF.

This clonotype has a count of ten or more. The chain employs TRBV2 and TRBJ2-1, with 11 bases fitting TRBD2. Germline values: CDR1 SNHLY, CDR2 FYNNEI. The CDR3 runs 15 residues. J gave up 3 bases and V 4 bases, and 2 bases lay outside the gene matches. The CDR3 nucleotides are TGTGCCAGCAGTGTGGGGACTAGCGGCTACAATGAGCAGTTCTTC. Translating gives CASSVGTSGYNEQFF.

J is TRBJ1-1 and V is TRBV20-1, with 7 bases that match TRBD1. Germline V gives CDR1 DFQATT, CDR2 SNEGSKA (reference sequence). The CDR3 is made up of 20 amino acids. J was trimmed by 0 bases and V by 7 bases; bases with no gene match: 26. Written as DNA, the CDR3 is TGCAGTGGGACCGGGACAGTCAGCTTCCCATCCCTTCCGTTGAACACTGAAGCTTTCTTT. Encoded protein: CSGTGTVSFPSLPLNTEAFF.

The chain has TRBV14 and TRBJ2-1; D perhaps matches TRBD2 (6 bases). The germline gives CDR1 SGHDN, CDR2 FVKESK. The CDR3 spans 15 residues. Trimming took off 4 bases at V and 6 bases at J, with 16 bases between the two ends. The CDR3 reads CASSPLGLPPNEQFF. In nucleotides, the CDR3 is TGTGCCAGCAGCCCGTTGGGACTTCCTCCCAATGAGCAGTTCTTC.

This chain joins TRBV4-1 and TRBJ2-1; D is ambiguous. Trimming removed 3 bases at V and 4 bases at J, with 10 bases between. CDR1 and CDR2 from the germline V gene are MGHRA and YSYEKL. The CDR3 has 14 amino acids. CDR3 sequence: CASSHPDSYNEQFF. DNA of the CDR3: TGCGCCAGCAGCCATCCCGACTCATACAATGAGCAGTTCTTC.

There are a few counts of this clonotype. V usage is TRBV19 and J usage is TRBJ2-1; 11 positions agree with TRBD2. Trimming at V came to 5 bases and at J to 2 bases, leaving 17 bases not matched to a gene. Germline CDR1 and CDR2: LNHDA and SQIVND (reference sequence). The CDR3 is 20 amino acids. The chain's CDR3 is CASSLTSLSGGVKAYNEQFF. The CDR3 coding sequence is TGTGCCAGTAGTCTCACCAGTCTTAGCGGGGGGGTAAAAGCCTACAATGAGCAGTTCTTC.

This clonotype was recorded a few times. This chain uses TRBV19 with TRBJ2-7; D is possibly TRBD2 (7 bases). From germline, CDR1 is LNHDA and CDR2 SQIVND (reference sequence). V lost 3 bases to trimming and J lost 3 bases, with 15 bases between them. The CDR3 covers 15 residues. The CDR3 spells CASSIGGARDYEQYF. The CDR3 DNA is TGTGCCAGTAGTATTGGGGGGGCGAGGGACTACGAGCAGTACTTC.

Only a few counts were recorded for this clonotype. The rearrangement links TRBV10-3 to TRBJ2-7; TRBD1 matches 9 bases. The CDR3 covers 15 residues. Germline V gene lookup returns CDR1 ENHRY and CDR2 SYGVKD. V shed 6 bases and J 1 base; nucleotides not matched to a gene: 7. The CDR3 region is CAIRLGTGNSYEQYF. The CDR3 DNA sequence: TGTGCCATCAGGCTCGGGACAGGGAATTCCTACGAGCAGTACTTC.

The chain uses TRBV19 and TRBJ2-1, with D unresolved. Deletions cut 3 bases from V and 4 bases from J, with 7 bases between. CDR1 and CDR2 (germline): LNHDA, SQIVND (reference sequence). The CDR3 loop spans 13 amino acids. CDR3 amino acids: CASSMYTYNEQFF. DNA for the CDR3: TGTGCCAGTAGTATGTACACTTACAATGAGCAGTTCTTC.